The 10 T cell receptor beta chains below all came from one sample that was sequenced in a study of human T cells and chemical hapten exposure. Described time point: healthy volunteer bleed at 6 weeks. Extraction yielded total RNA from whole blood (unfractionated). One entry per CDR3 protein, called by TCRdb with MiXCR from the RACE reads. The sample lists approximately 34,000 distinct CDR3 sequences; around 5.5% were seen once. Source material: whole blood. Every receptor here comes from a human donor in good health. Some clones in this sample may be carry-over from other donors' samples.

This clonotype was counted ten times or more. The chain joins TRBV3-1 to TRBJ2-5; D might be TRBD2 (6 bases). The CDR3 spans 15 residues. Trimming took off 6 bases at V and 5 bases at J, with 19 bases between the two ends. Germline lookup yields CDR1 LGHDT and CDR2 YNNKEL (reference sequence). The CDR3 DNA reads TGTGCCAGCAGGTACGGGGGACGGGAGACGGAGACCCAGTACTTC. This codes for CASRYGGRETETQYF.

At least ten counts were recorded for this clonotype. The chain employs TRBV28 and TRBJ1-4, with D perhaps TRBD1 (5 bases). The V and J ends lost 6 bases and 8 bases respectively, with 16 bases between them. The CDR3 consists of 14 residues. Germline V lookup: CDR1 MDHEN, CDR2 SYDVKM. In nucleotides, the CDR3 is TGTGCCAGCAGCTGGGGGAGGGGATCCGAAAAACTGTTTTTT. Residues: CASSWGRGSEKLFF.

This clonotype was counted at least ten times. The chain is built from TRBV12-3 or TRBV12-4 and TRBJ1-3, with a tentative D call TRBD1 (5 bases). V was trimmed by 3 bases and J by 0 bases, leaving 9 bases between them. The CDR3 spans 15 residues. This chain's CDR3 is CASSLGGRSGNTIYF. The DNA of the CDR3 is TGTGCCAGCAGTTTGGGGGGACGCTCTGGAAACACCATATATTTT.

Points on this clonotype: A much larger clone is a single base away; this may be a read error. The chain recombines TRBV6-5 with TRBJ2-7; 7 nucleotides match TRBD1. The trim removed 5 bases at V and 0 bases at J, leaving 7 bases unmatched. This CDR3 spans 15 amino acids. Germline CDR1 reads MNHEY; CDR2 reads SVGAGI. Here the CDR3 reads CASSKTGDDSYEQYF. CDR3 bases: TGTGCCAGCAGTAAAACAGGGGACGACTCCTACGAGCAGTACTTC.

This clonotype was counted ten times or more. V is TRBV5-1 and J is TRBJ1-1; TRBD1 matches at 7 bases. The CDR3 covers 15 residues. Germline CDR1 and CDR2: SGHRS and YFSETQ. V dropped 3 bases and J dropped 1; count of bases not matched to a gene: 6. Here the CDR3 reads CASSSLGQENTEAFF. DNA of the CDR3: TGCGCCAGCAGCTCGCTTGGACAGGAGAACACTGAAGCTTTCTTT. Full variable domain (rest looked up from reference TRBV5-1 and TRBJ1-1): KAGVTQTPRYLIKTRGQQVTLSCSPISGHRSVSWYQQTPGQGLQFLFEYFSETQRNKGNFPGRFSGRQFSNSRSEMNVSTLELGDSALYLCASSSLGQENTEAFFGQGTRLTVV.

This clonotype was counted many times. This chain uses TRBV6-5 with TRBJ1-1, with D perhaps matching TRBD1 (5 bases). This CDR3 comprises 13 residues. Germline CDR1 MNHEY, CDR2 SVGAGI. V was pared by 2 bases and J by 9 bases, with 13 bases between. The CDR3 sequence: CASSYGAGRKAFF. The CDR3 nucleotides read TGTGCCAGCAGTTACGGGGCGGGGAGAAAAGCTTTCTTT.

Many counts were recorded for this clonotype. The chain employs TRBV30 and TRBJ1-2; D might be TRBD1 (5 bases). Germline lookup yields CDR1 GTSNPN and CDR2 SVGIG (reference sequence). This CDR3 contains 14 residues. Trimming took 0 bases from V and 2 from J, leaving 10 bases between them. The CDR3 DNA reads as TGTGCCTGGAGTGTACTGGGGGACAACTATGGCTACACCTTC. This encodes CAWSVLGDNYGYTF.

This clonotype was recorded many times. Here the CDR3 DNA reads TGTGCCAGCAGCTTAGGGTCGGGGTACTACAATGAGCAGTTCTTC. This encodes CASSLGSGYYNEQFF. The V call is TRBV7-8, the J call TRBJ2-1; TRBD2 is a possible D gene (5 bases). V was shortened by 1 base and J by 3 bases, with 10 bases between the two germline ends. Germline assignment: CDR1 SGHVS and CDR2 FQNEAQ. The CDR3 is 15 amino acids.

This clonotype was seen repeatedly, ten times or more. The CDR3 loop reads CASSPAGQGAYEQYF. CDR3 nucleotides: TGTGCCAGCAGCCCCGCGGGACAGGGGGCCTACGAGCAGTACTTC. This rearrangement joins TRBV3-1 to TRBJ2-7; the match to TRBD1 covers 11 bases. The CDR3 length is 15 residues. V lost 4 bases and J lost 2; bases outside the gene matches: 4. In germline, CDR1 is LGHDT, CDR2 YNNKEL (reference sequence).

Many counts were recorded for this clonotype. The V gene is TRBV25-1, the J gene TRBJ1-3; D unresolved. V dropped 7 bases and J dropped 0 bases, with 10 bases sitting between them. Germline CDR1 is MGHDK and CDR2 is SYGVNS. The CDR3 extends over 14 amino acids. The CDR3 DNA follows: TGTGCCAGCACCTCACAGAGCTCTGGAAACACCATATATTTT. This gives the protein CASTSQSSGNTIYF.